Sequencing of this TCR beta chain was carried out in a study of blood T cell repertoires in COVID-19. Turning to the study itself: Specimens from acute and convalescent COVID-19 originated in the United States, Italy and Spain. Sample material is recorded as cDNA or gDNA derived from T cells, B-cell-depleted T cells, or PBMCs.

Deletions cut 2 bases from V and 0 bases from J, with 12 bases between. The CDR3 sequence is 15 residues long. Germline loops: CDR1 SGHRS, CDR2 YFSETQ. Methods used by the authors: Estimation of nucleated cell counts relied on the amplification of reference gene primers. Profiling relied on immunoSEQ multiplex PCR, and the TCRdb table lists in-frame clones only, not all of them. The V and J calls and clone size were taken over from that table, and D and trimming were inferred from the DNA. The top ten clones hold roughly 2.2% of a sample with approximately 280,000 clones, approximately 91% of them seen once.

The chain uses TRBV5-1 and TRBJ2-7; weak D call: TRBD1 (6 bases). Specimen: peripheral blood. This TCR derives from a man between 50 and 59 years old with acute or convalescent COVID-19. DNA of the CDR3: TGCGCCAGCAGCTTTGACACAGGGAGCTCCTACGAGCAGTACTTC. This codes for CASSFDTGSSYEQYF.